The text below deals with one T cell receptor beta chain. Assay: immunoSEQ multiplex PCR; the TCRdb copy retains only in-frame clones and omits some. The sample has 15,000 to 20,000 clones; just under 90% are singletons. The data belong to a study of technical replicates of blood from a few donors. The clonotype originates from a human donor in good health. The specimen sequenced was PBMCs.

For the CDR3, the DNA is TGTGCCAGCTCACCCCCGGGACAGAGGAGATCAGATACGCAGTATTTT. Its translation is CASSPPGQRRSDTQYF. This chain joins TRBV18 and TRBJ2-3; TRBD1 matches 7 bases. This CDR3 has 16 residues. Germline-derived CDR1 and CDR2 are KGHSH and LQKENI. Losses at the gene ends were 3 bases for V and 4 bases for J; bases not matched to a gene: 10.